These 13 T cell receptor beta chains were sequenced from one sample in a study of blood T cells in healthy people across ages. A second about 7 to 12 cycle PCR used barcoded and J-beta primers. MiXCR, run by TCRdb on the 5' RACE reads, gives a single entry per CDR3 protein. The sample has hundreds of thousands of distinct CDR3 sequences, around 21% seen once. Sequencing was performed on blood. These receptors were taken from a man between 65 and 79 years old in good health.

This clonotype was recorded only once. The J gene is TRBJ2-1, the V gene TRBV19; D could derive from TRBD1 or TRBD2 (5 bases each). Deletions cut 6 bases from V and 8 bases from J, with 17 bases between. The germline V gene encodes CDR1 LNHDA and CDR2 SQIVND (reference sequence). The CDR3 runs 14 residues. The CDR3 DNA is TGTGCCAGTAGCAGTGGAGAGTTGGGGGATGAGCAGTTCTTC. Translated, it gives CASSSGELGDEQFF.

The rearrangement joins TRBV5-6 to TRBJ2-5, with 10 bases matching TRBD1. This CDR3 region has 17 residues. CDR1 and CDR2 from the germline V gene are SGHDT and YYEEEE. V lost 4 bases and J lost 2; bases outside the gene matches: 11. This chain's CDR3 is CASSSNFGTGDQETQYF. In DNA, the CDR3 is TGTGCCAGCAGCAGTAACTTCGGGACAGGGGATCAAGAGACCCAGTACTTC.

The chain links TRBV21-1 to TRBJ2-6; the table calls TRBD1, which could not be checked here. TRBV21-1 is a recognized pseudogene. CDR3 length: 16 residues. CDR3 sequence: CASSLRTQSGANVLTF. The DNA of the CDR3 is TGTGCCAGCAGCCTTCGGACACAATCTGGGGCCAACGTCCTGACTTTC.

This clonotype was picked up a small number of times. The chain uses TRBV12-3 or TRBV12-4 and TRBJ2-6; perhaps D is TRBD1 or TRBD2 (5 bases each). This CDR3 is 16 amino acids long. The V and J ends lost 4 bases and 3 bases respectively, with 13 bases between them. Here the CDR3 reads CASSYGGGSGANVLTF. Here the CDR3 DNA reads TGTGCCAGCAGTTATGGTGGGGGAAGTGGGGCCAACGTCCTGACTTTC.

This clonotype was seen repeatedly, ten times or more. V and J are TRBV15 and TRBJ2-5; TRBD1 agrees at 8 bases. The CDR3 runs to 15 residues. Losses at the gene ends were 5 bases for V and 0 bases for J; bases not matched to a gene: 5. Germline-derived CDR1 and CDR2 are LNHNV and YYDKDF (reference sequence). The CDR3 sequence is CATSLGQGNQETQYF. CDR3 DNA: TGTGCCACCAGCTTAGGACAGGGAAACCAAGAGACCCAGTACTTC.

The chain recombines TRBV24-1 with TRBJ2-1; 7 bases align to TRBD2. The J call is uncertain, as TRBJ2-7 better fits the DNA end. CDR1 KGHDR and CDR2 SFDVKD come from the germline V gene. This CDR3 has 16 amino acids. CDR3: CATSDGGNGLVAEQYF. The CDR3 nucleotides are TGTGCCACCAGTGATGGGGGGAACGGACTAGTGGCCGAGCAGTACTTC.

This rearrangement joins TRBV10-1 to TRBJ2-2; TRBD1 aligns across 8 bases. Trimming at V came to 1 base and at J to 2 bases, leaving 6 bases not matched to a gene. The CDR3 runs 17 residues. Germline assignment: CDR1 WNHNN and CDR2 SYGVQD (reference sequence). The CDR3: CASSEFSGTGNTGELFF. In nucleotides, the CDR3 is TGCGCCAGCAGTGAGTTTTCCGGGACAGGCAACACCGGGGAGCTGTTTTTT.

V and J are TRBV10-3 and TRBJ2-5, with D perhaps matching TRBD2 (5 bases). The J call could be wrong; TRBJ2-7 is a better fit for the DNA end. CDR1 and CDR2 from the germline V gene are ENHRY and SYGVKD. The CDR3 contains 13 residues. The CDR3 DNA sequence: TGTGCCACCGTTTCGGACTTATCCTACGAGCAGTACTTC. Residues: CATVSDLSYEQYF.

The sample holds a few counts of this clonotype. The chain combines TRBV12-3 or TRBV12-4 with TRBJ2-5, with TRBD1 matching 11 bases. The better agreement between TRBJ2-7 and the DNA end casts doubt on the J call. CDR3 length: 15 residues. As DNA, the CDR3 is TGTGCCAGCAGGTCGGGACAGGGGGGACTCTACGAGCAGTACTTC. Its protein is CASRSGQGGLYEQYF.

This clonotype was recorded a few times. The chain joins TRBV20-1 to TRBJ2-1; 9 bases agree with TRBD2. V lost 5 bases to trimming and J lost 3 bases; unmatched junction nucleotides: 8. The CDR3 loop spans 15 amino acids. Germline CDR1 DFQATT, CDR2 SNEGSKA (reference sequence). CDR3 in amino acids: CSACDLAGSYNEQFF. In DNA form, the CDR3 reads TGCAGTGCTTGCGATCTAGCGGGGAGCTACAATGAGCAGTTCTTC.

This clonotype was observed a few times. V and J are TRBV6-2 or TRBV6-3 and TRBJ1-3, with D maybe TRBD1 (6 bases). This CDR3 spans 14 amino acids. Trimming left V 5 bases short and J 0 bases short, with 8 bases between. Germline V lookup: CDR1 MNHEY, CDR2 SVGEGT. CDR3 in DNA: TGTGCCAGCAGTCGGGACAACTCTGGAAACACCATATATTTT. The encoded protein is CASSRDNSGNTIYF.

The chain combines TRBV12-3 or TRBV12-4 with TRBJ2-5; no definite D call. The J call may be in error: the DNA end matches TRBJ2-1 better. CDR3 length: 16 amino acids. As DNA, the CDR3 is TGTGCCAGCAGTTTAGCGAACTTGGCATTTTACAATGAGCAGTTCTTC. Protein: CASSLANLAFYNEQFF.

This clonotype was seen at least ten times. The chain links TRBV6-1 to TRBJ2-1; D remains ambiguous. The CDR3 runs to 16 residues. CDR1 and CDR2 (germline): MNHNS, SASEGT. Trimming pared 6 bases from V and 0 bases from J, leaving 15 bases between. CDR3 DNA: TGTGCCAGCAGGGGAATATCAGGTGGCTCCTACAATGAGCAGTTCTTC. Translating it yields CASRGISGGSYNEQFF.